The next 23 T cell receptor beta chains were all read from a single sample in a study of early stage breast cancer tumors listed by TCRdb under 2017. Libraries were made using the immunoSEQ multiplex PCR assay. The table was pulled from immuneACCESS by TCRdb, which kept in-frame rearrangements only. Such tables lose some clones; where checked, under half of the loss comes from unresolved V genes, and the rest has no known cause. The sample includes under 45,000 clones, with about three quarters observed a single time. 7.2% of the sample is taken by the ten largest. The specimen sequenced was blood. Every receptor here comes from a person in their fifties or sixties with breast cancer.

The chain links TRBV11-2 to TRBJ2-1; 8 bases agree with TRBD2. V was pared by 5 bases and J by 2 bases, with 5 bases of the junction left unmatched. Per germline, CDR1 SGHAT and CDR2 FQNNGV. The CDR3 is made up of 15 amino acids. In nucleotides, the CDR3 is TGTGCCAGCAGCCTAAACGGGGGGGCCTACAATGAGCAGTTCTTC. This encodes CASSLNGGAYNEQFF.

The rearrangement joins TRBV7-8 to TRBJ2-2; D is perhaps TRBD2 (6 bases). Germline lookup yields CDR1 SGHVS and CDR2 FQNEAQ. CDR3 length: 15 residues. V was pared by 0 bases and J by 8 bases, with 13 bases between. The chain's CDR3 is CASSLARLVQGELFF. CDR3 sequence (DNA): TGTGCCAGCAGCTTAGCCCGACTAGTTCAGGGGGAGCTGTTTTTT.

This chain joins TRBV5-1 and TRBJ1-6; D remains ambiguous. The V and J ends lost 0 bases and 11 bases respectively, with 15 bases between them. This CDR3 region has 15 residues. Germline CDR1 reads SGHRS; CDR2 reads YFSETQ. CDR3 bases: TGCGCCAGCAGCTTGGAGAGTGCTGCCTCGACACCCCTCCACTTT. Translated, it gives CASSLESAASTPLHF.

This rearrangement joins TRBV10-1 to TRBJ1-5; D perhaps matches TRBD1 (5 bases). With 4 bases removed from V and 5 bases from J, the gap between germline ends came to 9 bases. Germline V gives CDR1 WNHNN, CDR2 SYGVQD (reference sequence). This CDR3 region has 13 residues. The CDR3 here is CASSGGRHQPQHF. The CDR3 DNA follows: TGCGCCAGCAGTGGGGGGAGGCATCAGCCCCAGCATTTT.

This clone came up a few times. This rearrangement joins TRBV6-1 to TRBJ1-1; D perhaps matches TRBD1 (5 bases). Germline V gene data show CDR1 as MNHNS and CDR2 as SASEGT. Between the trimmed V and J ends, which lost 4 bases and 6 bases, there was a span of 12 bases. The CDR3 sequence is 13 residues long. Here the CDR3 DNA reads TGTGCCAGCAGTGGGGAAGGGGCCGCTGAAGCTTTCTTT. Translated: CASSGEGAAEAFF.

J is TRBJ1-6 and V is TRBV4-3, with TRBD1 as a possible D gene (5 bases). In germline, CDR1 is LGHNA, CDR2 YSLEER. Trimming removed 0 bases at V and 10 bases at J, with 10 bases between. This CDR3 has 14 amino acids. The CDR3 region is CASSQEGQGSPLHF. The DNA of the CDR3 is TGCGCCAGCAGCCAAGAAGGTCAGGGCTCACCCCTCCACTTT.

This chain links TRBV18 with TRBJ1-5; the match to TRBD1 covers 7 bases. The junction had 3 bases not matched to a gene; V was cut back by 2 bases and J by 2 bases. This CDR3 region has 15 residues. The germline CDR1 and CDR2 sequences are KGHSH and LQKENI. The CDR3 region is CASSPGQGGNQPQHF. Written as DNA, the CDR3 is TGTGCCAGCTCACCAGGGCAGGGGGGCAATCAGCCCCAGCATTTT.

The CDR3 sequence: CASSVDAGGHTDTQYF. The CDR3 region has the DNA TGTGCCAGCAGCGTAGACGCGGGGGGACATACAGATACGCAGTATTTT. The chain recombines TRBV9 with TRBJ2-3, with 8 bases aligning to TRBD2. Germline V gene lookup returns CDR1 SGDLS and CDR2 YYNGEE. The CDR3 is made up of 16 amino acids. Unmatched junction bases numbered 6, after V lost 0 bases and J lost 3 bases.

The chain uses TRBV11-2 and TRBJ2-7, with a tentative D call TRBD1 (5 bases). The CDR3 is 14 residues long. Trimming pared 4 bases from V and 10 bases from J, leaving 20 bases between. Per the germline V gene, CDR1 is SGHAT and CDR2 is FQNNGV. CDR3 sequence (DNA): TGTGCCAGCAGCTCCACCGGACAATCCCCCGAACAGTACTTC. This codes for CASSSTGQSPEQYF.

V and J are TRBV19 and TRBJ2-3; D remains ambiguous. CDR3 length equals 14 residues. Germline V gene lookup returns CDR1 LNHDA and CDR2 SQIVND (reference sequence). With 10 bases removed from V and 2 bases from J, the gap between germline ends came to 16 bases. The CDR3 DNA sequence: TGTGCCACCAAAACCCCAACTGACACAGATACGCAGTATTTT. This encodes CATKTPTDTDTQYF.

The CDR3 region is CASSPRRATVREIPHEQYF. The DNA of the CDR3 is TGTGCCAGCAGTCCTCGCCGCGCGACTGTTCGGGAAATCCCCCACGAGCAGTACTTC. The chain couples TRBV28 to TRBJ2-7; D possibly corresponds to TRBD2 (5 bases). V was pared by 5 bases and J by 5 bases, with 31 bases between. The germline CDR1 and CDR2 sequences are MDHEN and SYDVKM. The CDR3 sequence is 19 residues long.

This sequence joins TRBV5-1 and TRBJ2-3; 7 bases are shared with TRBD2. The CDR3 has 14 amino acids. V gave up 4 bases and J gave up 4 bases; unmatched junction bases: 6. Germline V gene sequence: CDR1 SGHRS, CDR2 YFSETQ. CDR3 protein: CASSPGLVADTQYF. DNA of the CDR3: TGCGCCAGCAGCCCCGGACTAGTGGCAGATACGCAGTATTTT.

The rearrangement links TRBV11-2 to TRBJ2-7; maybe TRBD1 (5 bases). The CDR3 spans 16 residues. Germline CDR1 and CDR2: SGHAT and FQNNGV. The V end was cut by 3 bases, the J end by 1 base, with 16 bases between. The CDR3, as DNA: TGTGCCAGCAGCTTTTCCCTTAGGGGCAGGTCCTACGAGCAGTACGTC. This codes for CASSFSLRGRSYEQYV.

The rearrangement joins TRBV27 to TRBJ1-1, with D possibly TRBD1 on 6 matching bases. The V and J ends lost 5 bases and 0 bases respectively, with 19 bases between them. Germline V CDR1 and CDR2: MNHEY, SMNVEV (reference sequence). The CDR3 contains 17 residues. In DNA form, the CDR3 reads TGTGCCAGCAGTCCGCGGGGGGGGACAAACATGAACACTGAAGCTTTCTTT. Translating it yields CASSPRGGTNMNTEAFF.

This clone was observed at least ten times. The chain employs TRBV20-1 and TRBJ2-1, with unresolved D. Trimming took 3 bases from V and 3 from J, leaving 3 bases between them. Germline loops: CDR1 DFQATT, CDR2 SNEGSKA (reference sequence). The CDR3 is 11 amino acids. Here the CDR3 DNA reads TGCAGTGCTAGTAACTACAATGAGCAGTTCTTC. It is translated as CSASNYNEQFF.

The genes are TRBV28 and TRBJ1-6, with 9 nucleotides matching TRBD1. CDR1 and CDR2 (germline): MDHEN, SYDVKM. J lost 8 bases, V lost 6 bases, and 5 bases had no gene match. This CDR3 spans 14 amino acids. The CDR3 DNA reads as TGTGCCAGCAGCCCACAGGGGGCTTATTCACCCCTCCACTTT. It translates to CASSPQGAYSPLHF.

The V gene is TRBV7-2, the J gene TRBJ2-7; D gene unclear. The ends were cut back, 3 bases at V and 3 bases at J, with 6 bases in the middle. The CDR3 sequence is 12 residues long. CDR1 SGHTA and CDR2 FQGNSA come from the germline V gene. CDR3 DNA sequence: TGTGCCAGCAGCTTTCCGGGCTACGAGCAGTACTTC. It yields the protein CASSFPGYEQYF.

This clone was seen more than once but under ten times. The rearrangement uses TRBV7-8 and TRBJ2-7; no clear D gene. V was pared by 5 bases and J by 3 bases, with 8 bases between. CDR3 size: 12 residues. Germline V CDR1 and CDR2: SGHVS, FQNEAQ. The CDR3 here is CASSAGLYEQYF. CDR3 sequence (DNA): TGTGCCAGCAGCGCAGGCCTCTACGAGCAGTACTTC.

This clone has more than one count but fewer than ten. The rearrangement links TRBV5-1 to TRBJ2-1; 7 bases fit TRBD2. CDR1 and CDR2 (germline): SGHRS, YFSETQ. J gave up 5 bases and V 2 bases, and 7 bases lay outside the gene matches. The CDR3 extends over 15 amino acids. The CDR3 loop is CASSLNGGENNEQFF. CDR3 sequence (DNA): TGCGCCAGCAGCTTAAATGGGGGGGAAAACAATGAGCAGTTCTTC.

The chain has TRBV12-5 and TRBJ1-1; D is possibly TRBD1 (6 bases). V was trimmed by 7 bases and J by 4 bases, leaving 25 bases between them. Germline CDR1 is LGHNT and CDR2 is FRNRAP. The CDR3 has 17 residues. The CDR3 loop reads CASEGEQPPLMVTEAFF. The CDR3 DNA reads TGTGCTAGTGAGGGGGAGCAACCACCTTTAATGGTCACTGAAGCTTTCTTT.

A few counts support this clone. This sequence joins TRBV7-3 and TRBJ2-7; 7 bases map to TRBD2. V was pared by 0 bases and J by 3 bases, with 5 bases of the junction left unmatched. This CDR3 spans 15 amino acids. Germline CDR1 SGHTA, CDR2 FQGTGA. CDR3: CASSLTWGTNYEQYF. As DNA, the CDR3 is TGTGCCAGCAGCTTAACTTGGGGGACTAACTACGAGCAGTACTTC.

This clone showed up just a few times. The genes are TRBV5-5 and TRBJ1-1; D remains ambiguous. In germline, CDR1 is SGHKS, CDR2 YYEKEE (reference sequence). This CDR3 contains 14 residues. Trimming took 2 bases from V and 1 from J, leaving 9 bases between them. The CDR3 is CASSFSRGNTEAFF. In nucleotides, the CDR3 is TGTGCCAGCAGCTTTAGTCGGGGGAACACTGAAGCTTTCTTT. Filled out from reference TRBV5-5 and TRBJ1-1, the complete variable domain reads DAGVTQSPTHLIKTRGQQVTLRCSPISGHKSVSWYQQVLGQGPQFIFQYYEKEERGRGNFPDRFSARQFPNYSSELNVNALLLGDSALYLCASSFSRGNTEAFFGQGTRLTVV.

This clone was recorded a few times. The chain is built from TRBV29-1 and TRBJ1-1; D possibly corresponds to TRBD1 (6 bases). The CDR3 contains 13 residues. Germline CDR1 SQVTM, CDR2 ANQGSEA. V was pared by 4 bases and J by 1 base, with 10 bases between. The CDR3 loop is CSVVRQANTEAFF. The CDR3 DNA is TGCAGCGTTGTACGACAGGCGAACACTGAAGCTTTCTTT.